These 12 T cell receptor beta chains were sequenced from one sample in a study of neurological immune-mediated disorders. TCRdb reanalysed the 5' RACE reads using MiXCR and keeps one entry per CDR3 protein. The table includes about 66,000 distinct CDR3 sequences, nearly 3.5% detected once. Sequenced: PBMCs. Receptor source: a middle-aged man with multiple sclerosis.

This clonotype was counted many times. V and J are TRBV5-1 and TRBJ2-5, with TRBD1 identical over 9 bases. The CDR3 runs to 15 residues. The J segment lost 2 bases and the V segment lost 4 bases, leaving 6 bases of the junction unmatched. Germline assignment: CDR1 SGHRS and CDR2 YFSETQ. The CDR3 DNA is TGCGCCAGCAGCCCAGGACAGGGGAGGCAAGAGACCCAGTACTTC. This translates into CASSPGQGRQETQYF.

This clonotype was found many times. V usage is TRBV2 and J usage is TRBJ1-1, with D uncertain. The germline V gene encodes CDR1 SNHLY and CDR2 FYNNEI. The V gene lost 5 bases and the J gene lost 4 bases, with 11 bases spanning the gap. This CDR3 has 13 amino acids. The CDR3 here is CASSLDVGTEAFF. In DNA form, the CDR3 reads TGTGCCAGCAGTCTAGACGTGGGCACTGAAGCTTTCTTT.

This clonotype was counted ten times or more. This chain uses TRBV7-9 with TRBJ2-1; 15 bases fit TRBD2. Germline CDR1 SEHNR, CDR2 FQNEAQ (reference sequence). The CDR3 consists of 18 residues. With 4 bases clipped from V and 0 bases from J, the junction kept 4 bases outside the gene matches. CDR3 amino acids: CASSSGTSGGISYNEQFF. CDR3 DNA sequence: TGTGCCAGCAGCTCAGGGACTAGCGGGGGGATCTCCTACAATGAGCAGTTCTTC.

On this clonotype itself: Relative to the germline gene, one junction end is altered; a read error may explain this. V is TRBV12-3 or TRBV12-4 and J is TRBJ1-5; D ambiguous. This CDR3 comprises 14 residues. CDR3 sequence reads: CASSSRPRNKTQNF. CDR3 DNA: TGTGCCAGCAGTTCTCGACCCAGAAATAAGACCCAGAATTTT.

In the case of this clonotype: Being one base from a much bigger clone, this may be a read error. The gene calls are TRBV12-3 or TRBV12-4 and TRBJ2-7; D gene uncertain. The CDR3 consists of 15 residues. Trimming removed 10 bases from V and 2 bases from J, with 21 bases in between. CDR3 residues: CANSPNRLPTYEQYF. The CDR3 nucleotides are TGTGCCAACAGCCCTAATCGGCTACCCACCTACGAGCAGTACTTC.

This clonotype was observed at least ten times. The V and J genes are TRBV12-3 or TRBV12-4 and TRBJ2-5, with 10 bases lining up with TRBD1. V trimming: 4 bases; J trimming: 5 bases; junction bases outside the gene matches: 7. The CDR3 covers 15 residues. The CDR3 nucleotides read TGTGCCAGCAGTTACCGGGACAGGGGAGGCGAGACCCAGTACTTC. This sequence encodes CASSYRDRGGETQYF.

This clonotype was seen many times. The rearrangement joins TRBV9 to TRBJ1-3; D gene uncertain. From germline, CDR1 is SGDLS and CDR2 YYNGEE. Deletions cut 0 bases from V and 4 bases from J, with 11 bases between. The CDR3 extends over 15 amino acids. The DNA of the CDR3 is TGTGCCAGCAGCGTAGCGGGGTCGGGAGGAAACACCATATATTTT. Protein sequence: CASSVAGSGGNTIYF.

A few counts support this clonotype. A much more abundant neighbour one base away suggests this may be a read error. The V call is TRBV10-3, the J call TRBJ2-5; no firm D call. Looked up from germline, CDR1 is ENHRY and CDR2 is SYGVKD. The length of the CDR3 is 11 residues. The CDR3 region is CAIRVEENQYF. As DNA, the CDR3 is TGTGCCATAAGGGTGGAAGAGAACCAGTACTTC.

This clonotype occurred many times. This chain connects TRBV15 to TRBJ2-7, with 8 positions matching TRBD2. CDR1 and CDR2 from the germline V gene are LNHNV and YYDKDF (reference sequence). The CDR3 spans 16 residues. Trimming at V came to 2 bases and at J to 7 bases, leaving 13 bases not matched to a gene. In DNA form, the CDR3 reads TGTGCCACCAGCAGACCTGCGGCAGCGGGAGTAAAGGAGCAGTACTTC. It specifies CATSRPAAAGVKEQYF.

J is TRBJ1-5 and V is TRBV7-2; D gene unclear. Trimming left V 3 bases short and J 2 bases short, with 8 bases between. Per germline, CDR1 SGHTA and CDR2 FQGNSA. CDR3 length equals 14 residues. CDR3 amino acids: CASSFRAGNQPQHF. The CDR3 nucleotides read TGTGCCAGCAGCTTTCGGGCGGGCAATCAGCCCCAGCATTTT.

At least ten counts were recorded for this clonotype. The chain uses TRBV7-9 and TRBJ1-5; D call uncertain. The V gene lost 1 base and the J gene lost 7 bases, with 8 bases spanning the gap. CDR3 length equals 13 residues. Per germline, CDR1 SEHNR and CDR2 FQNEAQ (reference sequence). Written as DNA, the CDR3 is TGTGCCAGCAGCTTAGGGTCGGGACAGCCCCAGCATTTT. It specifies CASSLGSGQPQHF.

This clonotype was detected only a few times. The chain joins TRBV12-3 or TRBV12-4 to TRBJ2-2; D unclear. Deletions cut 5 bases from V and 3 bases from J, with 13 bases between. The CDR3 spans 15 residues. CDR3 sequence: CASSLRGRDTGELFF. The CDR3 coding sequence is TGTGCCAGCAGTCTCCGTGGACGAGACACCGGGGAGCTGTTTTTT.